This entry lists 16 T cell receptor beta chains sequenced from one sample in a study of cytomegalovirus exposure and HLA in healthy donors (dated by TCRdb to the late 2010s). Library construction relied on the immunoSEQ multiplex PCR assay. The multiplex PCR relied on a mix of 60 forward primers for TCR Vbeta segments and 13 reverse primers for TCR Jbeta segments. Not all clones reach the TCRdb copy of this immuneACCESS table, which keeps in-frame sequences only. Checked studies attribute under half of the gap to unresolved V genes and leave the rest unexplained. This sample has roughly 200,000 clones in its table, and around 75% of those were observed once. Less than 2% of the sample is in the top ten clones. Input material: PBMCs. The receptors were gathered from a woman aged 25 to 39 in good health and CMV-seronegative.

The chain employs TRBV7-8 and TRBJ1-5; D perhaps matches TRBD1 (5 bases). Trimming shortened V by 3 bases and J by 0 bases, and 15 bases separated the two germline ends. The CDR3 is 17 residues long. Per the germline V gene, CDR1 is SGHVS and CDR2 is FQNEAQ. DNA for the CDR3: TGTGCCAGCAGCTTGCACCGGGACTTGGATAGCAATCAGCCCCAGCATTTT. This encodes CASSLHRDLDSNQPQHF.

This chain uses TRBV10-1 with TRBJ2-7, with 9 nucleotides matching TRBD1. Germline assignment: CDR1 WNHNN and CDR2 SYGVQD (reference sequence). V lost 11 bases, J lost 2 bases, and 22 bases stayed unmatched. The CDR3 length is 18 residues. CDR3 region: CAPLPLLHGTGPPYEQYF. CDR3 coding DNA: TGCGCCCCTCTTCCGCTACTTCACGGGACAGGGCCCCCCTACGAGCAGTACTTC.

The chain uses TRBV7-2 and TRBJ2-7, with a possible D match to TRBD1 (6 bases). The V end was cut by 1 base, the J end by 3 bases, with 10 bases between. The CDR3 sequence is 14 residues long. In germline, CDR1 is SGHTA, CDR2 FQGNSA. The CDR3 is CASSLGQGIYEQYF. Here the CDR3 DNA reads TGTGCCAGCAGCTTAGGGCAGGGGATCTACGAGCAGTACTTC.

This clone was observed a handful of times. The genes are TRBV19 and TRBJ2-7; D not resolved. In germline, CDR1 is LNHDA, CDR2 SQIVND (reference sequence). There are 14 residues in the CDR3. Deletions cut 7 bases from V and 0 bases from J, with 13 bases between. The CDR3 reads CASTLTASSYEQYF. The CDR3 nucleotides read TGTGCCAGTACCTTGACGGCTAGCTCCTACGAGCAGTACTTC.

This clone has more than one count but fewer than ten. The gene calls are TRBV5-1 and TRBJ2-3; 7 nucleotides agree with TRBD2. The V and J ends lost 0 bases and 7 bases, in that order; junction bases with no gene match: 11. This CDR3 comprises 16 residues. In germline, CDR1 is SGHRS, CDR2 YFSETQ. CDR3 sequence reads: CASSLGRVVAGNTQYF. In DNA form, the CDR3 reads TGCGCCAGCAGCTTGGGTCGGGTTGTAGCGGGTAATACGCAGTATTTT.

The chain recombines TRBV19 with TRBJ2-7, with TRBD1 matching 8 bases. Germline values: CDR1 LNHDA, CDR2 SQIVND (reference sequence). The CDR3 is made up of 16 amino acids. The V gene end was trimmed by 5 bases and the J gene end by 0 bases; junction bases not matched to a gene: 9. The CDR3 protein is CASSAPGQGSSYEQYF. The CDR3 coding sequence is TGTGCCAGTAGTGCCCCCGGACAGGGCAGCTCCTACGAGCAGTACTTC. Together with reference TRBV19 and TRBJ2-7, the CDR3 gives the full variable domain: DGGITQSPKYLFRKEGQNVTLSCEQNLNHDAMYWYRQDPGQGLRLIYYSQIVNDFQKGDIAEGYSVSREKKESFPLTVTSAQKNPTAFYLCASSAPGQGSSYEQYFGPGTRLTVT.

This clone was seen a handful of times. The chain joins TRBV7-9 to TRBJ2-7; TRBD2 agrees at 10 bases. The CDR3 length is 13 residues. Germline V gives CDR1 SEHNR, CDR2 FQNEAQ (reference sequence). The CDR3 region has the DNA TGTGCTTTTCGGATAGCGGGAGGAGGCGAGCAGTACTTC. It is translated as CAFRIAGGGEQYF.

This clone was seen once. The chain combines TRBV21-1 with TRBJ1-6; TRBD1 is taken as the D call from the table, unchecked against the DNA. TRBV21-1 is labeled a pseudogene. The CDR3 totals 19 residues. DNA of the CDR3: TGTGCCAGCAGCACCGAAGGATGGGACGGGACAGTAAATAATTCACCCCTCCACTTT. Amino acids: CASSTEGWDGTVNNSPLHF.

The rearrangement joins TRBV7-6 to TRBJ2-7; 11 bases map to TRBD2. This CDR3 comprises 17 residues. CDR1 SGHVS and CDR2 FNYEAQ come from the germline V gene. The trim removed 2 bases at V and 3 bases at J, leaving 9 bases unmatched. CDR3 nucleotide sequence: TGTGCCAGCAGCTTATACTTTTCGGGGACTAGCGGCTACGAGCAGTACTTC. Its translation: CASSLYFSGTSGYEQYF.

A remark on this clone: At one boundary the junction diverges from the germline segment, which might be a read error. The rearrangement links TRBV5-5 to TRBJ1-2; 9 positions agree with TRBD1. In germline, CDR1 is SGHKS, CDR2 YYEKEE (reference sequence). The CDR3 length is 13 residues. CDR3 residues: CASTLGQGHGYTF. The DNA of the CDR3 is TGTGCCAGCACCTTGGGACAGGGCCATGGCTACACCTTC. The whole variable domain, remainder taken from reference TRBV5-5 and TRBJ1-2, is DAGVTQSPTHLIKTRGQQVTLRCSPISGHKSVSWYQQVLGQGPQFIFQYYEKEERGRGNFPDRFSARQFPNYSSELNVNALLLGDSALYLCASTLGQGHGYTFGSGTRLTVV.

The chain links TRBV7-2 to TRBJ2-7, with 7 nucleotides matching TRBD2. From germline, CDR1 is SGHTA and CDR2 FQGNSA. The CDR3 length is 13 residues. Unmatched junction bases numbered 7, after V lost 6 bases and J lost 5 bases. DNA of the CDR3: TGTGCCAGCAGGGGGGGGTGGGCAGACGAGCAGTACTTC. This gives the protein CASRGGWADEQYF.

The chain links TRBV18 to TRBJ1-5; the D gene is possibly TRBD1 (6 bases). CDR3 length equals 14 residues. Trimming cost V 8 bases and J 5 bases, with 16 bases left between them. Germline CDR1 is KGHSH and CDR2 is LQKENI. The CDR3 sequence is CASPVGAGDQPQHF. The CDR3 DNA is TGTGCCAGCCCCGTGGGGGCCGGTGATCAGCCCCAGCATTTT.

V and J are TRBV9 and TRBJ1-6; D perhaps matches TRBD1 (5 bases). CDR3 length: 14 amino acids. V dropped 4 bases and J dropped 5 bases, with 10 bases sitting between them. Germline-derived CDR1 and CDR2 are SGDLS and YYNGEE. The CDR3 reads CASSLRGDNSPLHF. CDR3 DNA sequence: TGTGCCAGCAGCTTACGGGGGGATAATTCACCCCTCCACTTT.

The chain has TRBV27 and TRBJ1-2; tentatively, D is TRBD1 (5 bases). V was trimmed by 5 bases and J by 1 base, leaving 20 bases between them. Per the germline V gene, CDR1 is MNHEY and CDR2 is SMNVEV (reference sequence). This CDR3 comprises 17 residues. CDR3 DNA sequence: TGTGCCAGCAGTGGCAGGGCCCAAAGAAATTATAACTATGGCTACACCTTC. Residues: CASSGRAQRNYNYGYTF.

The CDR3 DNA follows: TGTGCCAGCAGCTTCGCGGGGGCCGAGCAGTACTTC. It is translated as CASSFAGAEQYF. This chain joins TRBV6-5 and TRBJ2-7; TRBD2 might be the D (7 bases). The germline CDR1 and CDR2 sequences are MNHEY and SVGAGI. Deletions cut 6 bases from V and 6 bases from J, with 12 bases between. CDR3 length: 12 residues.

The chain carries TRBV5-1 and TRBJ2-7; the match to TRBD2 covers 8 bases. From germline, CDR1 is SGHRS and CDR2 YFSETQ. V trimming: 9 bases; J trimming: 12 bases; junction bases outside the gene matches: 8. The CDR3 is made up of 10 amino acids. DNA for the CDR3: TGCGCCATCCTTAGCGGGGCGGGGTACTTC. Translating it yields CAILSGAGYF.